Listed here are 32 T cell receptor beta chains from one sample, sequenced in a study of blood T cell repertoires in COVID-19 (dated by TCRdb to 2020 to 2022). The library was prepared using the immunoSEQ multiplex PCR assay. As stored in TCRdb, this immuneACCESS dataset retains in-frame rearrangements with V and J assigned. A fraction of the clones does not appear; measured against another copy, unresolved V genes explain less than half of the discrepancy, and the remainder lacks a known reason. The sample table holds 450,000 to 600,000 clones, of which about 90% were seen once. Together, the top ten hold 0.7% of the sample. Sequencing was performed on PBMCs or T cells enriched from blood (not recorded which). Receptors were obtained from a woman aged 18-29 years who had recovered from COVID-19.

The chain uses TRBV28 and TRBJ2-1; 9 positions match TRBD2. Germline V CDR1 and CDR2: MDHEN, SYDVKM. With V trimmed by 1 base and J by 10 bases, 5 bases remained unmatched. This CDR3 region has 14 residues. This chain's CDR3 is CASSLLAGAREQFF. The CDR3 bases are TGTGCCAGCAGTTTATTAGCGGGGGCGAGGGAGCAGTTCTTC.

This rearrangement joins TRBV15 to TRBJ1-2, with D possibly TRBD1 on 5 matching bases. This CDR3 is 13 amino acids long. V gave up 3 bases and J gave up 6 bases, with 11 bases separating them. Germline CDR1 and CDR2: LNHNV and YYDKDF (reference sequence). In DNA form, the CDR3 reads TGTGCCACCAGCAGGGCCAGGGAGGATGGCTACACCTTC. Amino acids: CATSRAREDGYTF.

The chain is built from TRBV28 and TRBJ1-6; perhaps TRBD1 as D (5 bases). This CDR3 has 13 amino acids. The V end lost 3 bases, the J end lost 5 bases, and 5 bases lay between the germline ends. The germline CDR1 and CDR2 sequences are MDHEN and SYDVKM. CDR3 coding DNA: TGTGCCAGCAGTTTGGACAATAATTCACCCCTCCACTTT. As protein: CASSLDNNSPLHF.

This chain connects TRBV15 to TRBJ2-1, with 11 bases that match TRBD1. This CDR3 has 16 residues. Per germline, CDR1 LNHNV and CDR2 YYDKDF (reference sequence). Losses at the gene ends were 2 bases for V and 4 bases for J; bases not matched to a gene: 4. The CDR3 reads CATSRPGQGGYNEQFF. For the CDR3, the DNA is TGTGCCACCAGCAGACCGGGACAGGGGGGGTACAATGAGCAGTTCTTC.

The chain has TRBV6-5 and TRBJ1-2; 8 bases match TRBD1. Looked up from germline, CDR1 is MNHEY and CDR2 is SVGAGI. This CDR3 is 15 amino acids long. V was clipped by 6 bases and J by 8 bases; unmatched bases: 14. CDR3 bases: TGTGCCAGCAGCCTTGGACAGGGAGGGGGCCGGGGCTACACCTTC. This sequence encodes CASSLGQGGGRGYTF.

This chain links TRBV5-6 with TRBJ1-1; TRBD1 is a possible D gene (5 bases). CDR3 length: 14 residues. V lost 1 base and J 5 bases, leaving 12 bases between the germline ends. Looked up from germline, CDR1 is SGHDT and CDR2 is YYEEEE. In DNA, the CDR3 is TGTGCCAGCAGCTTGTTTTTTTCAGGGACTGAAGCTTTCTTT. As protein: CASSLFFSGTEAFF.

The chain uses TRBV5-5 and TRBJ1-1; D may be TRBD1 (6 bases). Germline CDR1 reads SGHKS; CDR2 reads YYEKEE (reference sequence). Trimming took 2 bases from V and 11 from J, leaving 19 bases between them. This CDR3 has 14 amino acids. The CDR3 region has the DNA TGTGCCAGCAGCTTTCAGGGCTTACAGGGAGAGGCTTTCTTT. Amino acid sequence: CASSFQGLQGEAFF.

This clone was seen only once. This chain links TRBV29-1 with TRBJ1-1; possibly TRBD1 for D (5 bases). Germline V gene sequence: CDR1 SQVTM, CDR2 ANQGSEA. There are 14 residues in the CDR3. The V and J ends lost 2 bases and 5 bases respectively, with 15 bases between them. In DNA form, the CDR3 reads TGCAGCGTTGAAATGCAGGGTTCGGGTACTGAAGCTTTCTTT. Translation: CSVEMQGSGTEAFF.

The chain has TRBV5-1 and TRBJ1-4; no definite D call. Germline V gene data show CDR1 as SGHRS and CDR2 as YFSETQ. The CDR3 spans 13 residues. V lost 5 bases and J 1 base, leaving 6 bases between the germline ends. In DNA form, the CDR3 reads TGCGCCAGCAGGAGTGGAACTAATGAAAAACTGTTTTTT. Translation: CASRSGTNEKLFF.

This chain joins TRBV29-1 and TRBJ1-3; D is undetermined. This CDR3 has 14 residues. The germline V and J ends were trimmed by 2 bases and 2 bases, with 10 bases remaining between them. Germline V gene data show CDR1 as SQVTM and CDR2 as ANQGSEA. CDR3 residues: CSVEPAQAGNTIYF. DNA for the CDR3: TGCAGCGTTGAACCCGCACAAGCTGGAAACACCATATATTTT.

The chain has TRBV24-1 and TRBJ2-3; TRBD1 aligns across 11 bases. Germline lookup yields CDR1 KGHDR and CDR2 SFDVKD. The J segment lost 2 bases and the V segment lost 4 bases, leaving 4 bases of the junction unmatched. The CDR3 is made up of 16 amino acids. Here the CDR3 DNA reads TGTGCCACCAGTGACCCGGGACAGGGGGACACAGATACGCAGTATTTT. It is translated as CATSDPGQGDTDTQYF.

The V gene is TRBV6-6, the J gene TRBJ1-6, with TRBD1 matching 8 bases. The CDR3 is 14 residues long. Germline lookup yields CDR1 MNHNY and CDR2 SVGAGI (reference sequence). V shed 6 bases, J shed 6 bases, and the junction held 4 bases outside the gene matches. The CDR3 spells CASSPTGGNSPLHF. CDR3 DNA: TGTGCCAGCAGCCCAACAGGGGGTAATTCACCCCTCCACTTT.

V gene TRBV7-8 combines with J gene TRBJ1-5; 7 bases align to TRBD1. Germline V gene lookup returns CDR1 SGHVS and CDR2 FQNEAQ. J lost 4 bases, V lost 5 bases, and 5 bases had no gene match. CDR3 length: 14 amino acids. CDR3 amino acids: CASSPVTGNQPQHF. CDR3 DNA sequence: TGTGCCAGCAGCCCTGTGACAGGGAATCAGCCCCAGCATTTT.

Comments on this clone: Relative to the germline gene, one junction end is altered; a read error may explain this. V is TRBV7-3 and J is TRBJ1-1; 9 bases match TRBD1. This CDR3 has 15 amino acids. CDR1 is SGHTA and CDR2 is FQGTGA in the germline V gene. CDR3 residues: CASSITGGDNTEAFF. The CDR3 DNA sequence: TGTGCCAGCAGCATAACAGGGGGCGATAACACTGAAGCTTTCTTT.

V is TRBV30 and J is TRBJ2-3, with TRBD2 identical over 12 bases. Germline CDR1 reads GTSNPN; CDR2 reads SVGIG (reference sequence). This CDR3 spans 14 amino acids. V lost 7 bases, J lost 1 base, and 3 bases stayed unmatched. The CDR3 nucleotides read TGTGCCTACCGACTAGCGGGGGGCACAGATACGCAGTATTTT. Its translation is CAYRLAGGTDTQYF.

The rearrangement uses TRBV2 and TRBJ1-2, with 8 nucleotides matching TRBD1. The CDR3 runs to 13 residues. Germline CDR1 and CDR2: SNHLY and FYNNEI. With V trimmed by 8 bases and J by 5 bases, 7 bases remained unmatched. The CDR3: CASAYRGEYGYTF. The CDR3 DNA follows: TGTGCCAGCGCCTACAGGGGGGAGTATGGCTACACCTTC.

V usage is TRBV5-1 and J usage is TRBJ2-5, with D possibly TRBD2 on 6 matching bases. In germline, CDR1 is SGHRS, CDR2 YFSETQ. This CDR3 has 13 residues. V gave up 3 bases and J gave up 2 bases, with 8 bases separating them. CDR3: CASSSGTQETQYF. CDR3 DNA sequence: TGCGCCAGCAGCTCCGGGACTCAAGAGACCCAGTACTTC.

This chain connects TRBV6-1 to TRBJ2-5, with TRBD2 matching 10 bases. Germline V CDR1 and CDR2: MNHNS, SASEGT. The CDR3 totals 16 residues. Germline trimming cut 2 bases from V and 5 bases from J; bases unmatched to any gene: 8. CDR3 nucleotide sequence: TGTGCCAGCAGTGAAAGAGCGGGGGGGATACGGGAGACCCAGTACTTC. It translates to CASSERAGGIRETQYF.

The J gene is TRBJ1-3, the V gene TRBV21-1; TRBD1, as called in the table, went unchecked against the DNA. TRBV21-1 has pseudogene status. CDR3 length equals 15 residues. CDR3 amino acids: CASTPRFRGLNTIYF. DNA for the CDR3: TGTGCCAGCACCCCGCGTTTCAGGGGGTTGAACACCATATATTTT.

The gene calls are TRBV2 and TRBJ1-1; D perhaps matches TRBD1 (6 bases). Per the germline V gene, CDR1 is SNHLY and CDR2 is FYNNEI. The V and J ends lost 6 bases and 10 bases respectively, with 18 bases between them. The CDR3 sequence is 13 residues long. This CDR3 is CASSYRVPIIAFF. Written as DNA, the CDR3 is TGTGCCAGCAGCTACAGGGTTCCCATTATAGCTTTCTTT.

To note about this clone: The sample holds other DNA sequences that translate to the same CDR3. The chain couples TRBV12-3 or TRBV12-4 to TRBJ1-1; D perhaps matches TRBD1 (5 bases). Trimming stripped 3 bases from V and 11 bases from J, with 13 bases between. The CDR3 is made up of 12 amino acids. CDR3 residues: CASSFRRGIAFF. In nucleotides, the CDR3 is TGTGCCAGCAGTTTCCGTAGGGGTATCGCTTTCTTT.

This sequence joins TRBV30 and TRBJ1-2; 7 bases match TRBD1. The length of the CDR3 is 13 residues. V trimming: 5 bases; J trimming: 3 bases; junction bases outside the gene matches: 6. Germline V gene data show CDR1 as GTSNPN and CDR2 as SVGIG (reference sequence). The CDR3 DNA follows: TGTGCCTGGCAGGGGGGACGAGACTATGGCTACACCTTC. Translated, it gives CAWQGGRDYGYTF.

The V and J genes are TRBV5-6 and TRBJ1-5, with 8 bases identical to TRBD1. The V gene's germline CDR1 is SGHDT and CDR2 YYEEEE. The CDR3 has 13 residues. V gave up 7 bases and J gave up 6 bases; unmatched junction bases: 6. CDR3 DNA: TGTGCCAGCGGCAAAACAGGGGGTCAGCCCCAGCATTTT. This codes for CASGKTGGQPQHF.

The chain has TRBV10-1 and TRBJ2-7; 9 nucleotides align to TRBD1. After removal of 3 bases from V and 5 bases from J, the junction contained 5 bases not matched to a gene. This CDR3 contains 14 residues. Germline V gene lookup returns CDR1 WNHNN and CDR2 SYGVQD (reference sequence). CDR3 sequence: CASSEPGQGNEQYF. CDR3 coding DNA: TGCGCCAGCAGTGAACCGGGACAGGGAAACGAGCAGTACTTC.

V and J are TRBV2 and TRBJ1-2; D call uncertain. The CDR3 runs to 12 residues. Germline CDR1 and CDR2: SNHLY and FYNNEI. Trimming removed 4 bases at V and 6 bases at J, with 9 bases between. CDR3 residues: CASSGDKHGYTF. In DNA, the CDR3 is TGTGCCAGCAGTGGAGATAAGCATGGCTACACCTTC.

V and J are TRBV19 and TRBJ2-5; no definite D call. The germline V gene encodes CDR1 LNHDA and CDR2 SQIVND (reference sequence). Trimming removed 7 bases at V and 4 bases at J, with 10 bases between. The CDR3 is made up of 12 amino acids. For the CDR3, the DNA is TGTGCCAGTAAAGGTCAGGTAGAGACCCAGTACTTC. It translates to CASKGQVETQYF.

V is TRBV5-1 and J is TRBJ1-2, with TRBD1 as a possible D gene (6 bases). The germline V and J ends were trimmed by 1 base and 4 bases, with 14 bases remaining between them. The germline V gene encodes CDR1 SGHRS and CDR2 YFSETQ. The CDR3 length is 15 residues. The CDR3 nucleotides read TGCGCCAGCAGCTTGAGGGTGCAGGGGAGCTATGGCTACACCTTC. Translation: CASSLRVQGSYGYTF. Combining the CDR3 with reference TRBV5-1 and TRBJ1-2 gives the whole variable domain KAGVTQTPRYLIKTRGQQVTLSCSPISGHRSVSWYQQTPGQGLQFLFEYFSETQRNKGNFPGRFSGRQFSNSRSEMNVSTLELGDSALYLCASSLRVQGSYGYTFGSGTRLTVV.

The sample holds one count of this clone. The rearrangement links TRBV18 to TRBJ1-2; 9 bases are a match to TRBD1. Per the germline V gene, CDR1 is KGHSH and CDR2 is LQKENI. V shed 2 bases and J 4 bases; nucleotides not matched to a gene: 8. The CDR3 totals 16 residues. The CDR3 DNA sequence: TGTGCCAGCTCACCATCGAATACAGGGGGCGCCTATGGCTACACCTTC. It codes for CASSPSNTGGAYGYTF.

CDR3 sequence (DNA): TGCGCCAGCAGTGCGGAGACAGGAGGTAATTCACCCCTCCACTTT. Its protein product is CASSAETGGNSPLHF. The chain has TRBV10-1 and TRBJ1-6, with D tentatively TRBD1 (6 bases). The CDR3 covers 15 residues. The germline gives CDR1 WNHNN, CDR2 SYGVQD (reference sequence). Trimming removed 4 bases at V and 6 bases at J, with 13 bases between.

The chain joins TRBV27 to TRBJ1-6, with D possibly TRBD1 on 5 matching bases. Trimming removed 5 bases from V and 5 bases from J, with 13 bases in between. This CDR3 comprises 15 residues. The germline V gene encodes CDR1 MNHEY and CDR2 SMNVEV (reference sequence). CDR3 protein: CASSPGLWDNSPLHF. The CDR3, as DNA: TGTGCCAGCAGTCCAGGGTTATGGGATAATTCACCCCTCCACTTT.

The J gene is TRBJ1-5, the V gene TRBV28; D perhaps matches TRBD1 (5 bases). The CDR3 has 15 amino acids. V gave up 3 bases and J gave up 2 bases, with 11 bases separating them. The germline V gene has CDR1 MDHEN and CDR2 SYDVKM. CDR3 in amino acids: CASSFRDAGNQPQHF. The CDR3 coding sequence is TGTGCCAGCAGTTTCAGGGATGCGGGCAATCAGCCCCAGCATTTT.

The rearrangement joins TRBV2 to TRBJ1-4; D remains ambiguous. The CDR3 loop spans 15 amino acids. V lost 1 base and J lost 5, with 11 bases in between. Germline lookup yields CDR1 SNHLY and CDR2 FYNNEI. CDR3 sequence (DNA): TGTGCCAGCAGTGAAGTGGAGGCCTCGAATGAAAAACTGTTTTTT. Its protein product is CASSEVEASNEKLFF.